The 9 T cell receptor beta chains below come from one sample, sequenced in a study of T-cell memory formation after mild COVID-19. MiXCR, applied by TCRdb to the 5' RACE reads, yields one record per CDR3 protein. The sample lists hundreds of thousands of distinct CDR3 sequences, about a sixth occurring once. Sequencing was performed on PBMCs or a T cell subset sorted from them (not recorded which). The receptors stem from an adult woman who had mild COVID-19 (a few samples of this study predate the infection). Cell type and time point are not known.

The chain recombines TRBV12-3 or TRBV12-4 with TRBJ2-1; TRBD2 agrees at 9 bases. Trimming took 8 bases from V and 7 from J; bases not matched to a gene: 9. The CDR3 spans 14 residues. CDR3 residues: CASYTGTSLNEQFF. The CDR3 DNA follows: TGTGCCAGCTATACCGGGACTAGCTTAAATGAGCAGTTCTTC.

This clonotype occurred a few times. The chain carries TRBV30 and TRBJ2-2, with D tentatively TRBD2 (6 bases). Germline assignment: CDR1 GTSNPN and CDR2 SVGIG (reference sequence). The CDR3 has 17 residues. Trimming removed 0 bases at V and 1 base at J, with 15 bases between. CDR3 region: CAWSVWGGRVNTGELFF. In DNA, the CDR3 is TGTGCCTGGAGTGTATGGGGAGGCAGGGTGAACACCGGGGAGCTGTTTTTT.

CDR3 region: CATRASNQPQHF. The CDR3 DNA reads TGTGCCACCAGGGCGAGCAATCAGCCCCAGCATTTT. The chain is built from TRBV24-1 and TRBJ1-5; no definite D call. Germline V gene data show CDR1 as KGHDR and CDR2 as SFDVKD. The V end lost 7 bases, the J end lost 1 base, and 4 bases lay between the germline ends. The CDR3 extends over 12 amino acids.

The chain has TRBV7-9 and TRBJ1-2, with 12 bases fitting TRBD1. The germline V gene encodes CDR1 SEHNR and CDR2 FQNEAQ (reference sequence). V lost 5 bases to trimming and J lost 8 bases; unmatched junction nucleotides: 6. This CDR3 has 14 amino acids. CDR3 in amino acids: CASSRGTGGAGYTF. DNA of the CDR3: TGTGCCAGCAGCCGAGGGACAGGGGGCGCGGGCTACACCTTC.

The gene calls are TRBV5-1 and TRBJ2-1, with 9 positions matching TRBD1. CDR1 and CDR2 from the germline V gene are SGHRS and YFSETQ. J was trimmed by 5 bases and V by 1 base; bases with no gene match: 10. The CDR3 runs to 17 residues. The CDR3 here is CASSLRDRARGNNEQFF. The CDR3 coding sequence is TGCGCCAGCAGCTTGCGGGACAGGGCTCGGGGGAACAATGAGCAGTTCTTC. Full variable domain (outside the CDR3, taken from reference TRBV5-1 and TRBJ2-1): KAGVTQTPRYLIKTRGQQVTLSCSPISGHRSVSWYQQTPGQGLQFLFEYFSETQRNKGNFPGRFSGRQFSNSRSEMNVSTLELGDSALYLCASSLRDRARGNNEQFFGPGTRLTVL.

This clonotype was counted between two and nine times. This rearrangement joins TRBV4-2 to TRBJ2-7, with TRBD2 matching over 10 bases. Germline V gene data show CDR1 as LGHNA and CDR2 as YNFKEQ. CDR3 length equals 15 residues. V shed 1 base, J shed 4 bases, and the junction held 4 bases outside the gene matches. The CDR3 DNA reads TGTGCCAGCAGCCAAGCCCTAGCGGGGGAATACGAGCAGTACTTC. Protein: CASSQALAGEYEQYF.

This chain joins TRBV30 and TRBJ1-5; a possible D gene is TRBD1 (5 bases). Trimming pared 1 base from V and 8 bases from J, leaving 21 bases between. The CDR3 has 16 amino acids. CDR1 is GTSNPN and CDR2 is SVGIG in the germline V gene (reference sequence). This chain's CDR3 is CAWSGMGPRTGKPQHF. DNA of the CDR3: TGTGCCTGGAGTGGTATGGGACCCCGGACCGGGAAGCCCCAGCATTTT.

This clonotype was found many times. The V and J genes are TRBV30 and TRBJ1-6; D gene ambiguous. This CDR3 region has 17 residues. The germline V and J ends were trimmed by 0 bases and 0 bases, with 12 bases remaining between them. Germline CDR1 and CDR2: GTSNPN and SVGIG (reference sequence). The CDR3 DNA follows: TGTGCCTGGAGTGTGGAGAAAACGGGCTCCTATAATTCACCCCTCCACTTT. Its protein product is CAWSVEKTGSYNSPLHF.

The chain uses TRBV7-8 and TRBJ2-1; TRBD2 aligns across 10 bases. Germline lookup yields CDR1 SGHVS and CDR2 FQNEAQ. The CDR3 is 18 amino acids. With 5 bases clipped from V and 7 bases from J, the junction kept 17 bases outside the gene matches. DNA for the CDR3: TGTGCCAGCAGCCAGATCCTAGCGGGAGAGTGGGGTAGGAATGAGCAGTTCTTC. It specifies CASSQILAGEWGRNEQFF.